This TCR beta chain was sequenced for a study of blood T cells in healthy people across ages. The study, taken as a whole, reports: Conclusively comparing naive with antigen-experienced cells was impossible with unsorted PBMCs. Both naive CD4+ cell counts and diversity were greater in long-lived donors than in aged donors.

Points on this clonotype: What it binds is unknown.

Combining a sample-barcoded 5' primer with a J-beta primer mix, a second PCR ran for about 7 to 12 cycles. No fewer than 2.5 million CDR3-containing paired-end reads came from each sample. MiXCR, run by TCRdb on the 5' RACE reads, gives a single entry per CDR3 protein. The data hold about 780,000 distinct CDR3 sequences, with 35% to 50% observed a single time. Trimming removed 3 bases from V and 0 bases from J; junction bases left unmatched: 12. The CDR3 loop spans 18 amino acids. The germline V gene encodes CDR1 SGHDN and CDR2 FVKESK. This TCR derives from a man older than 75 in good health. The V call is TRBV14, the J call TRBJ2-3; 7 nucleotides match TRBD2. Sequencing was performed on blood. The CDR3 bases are TGTGCCAGCAGCCACCGACCCCGGGGACTACGCAGCACAGATACGCAGTATTTT. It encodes CASSHRPRGLRSTDTQYF. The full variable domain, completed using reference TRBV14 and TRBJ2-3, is EAGVTQFPSHSVIEKGQTVTLRCDPISGHDNLYWYRRVMGKEIKFLLHFVKESKQDESGMPNNRFLAERTGGTYSTLKVQPAELEDSGVYFCASSHRPRGLRSTDTQYFGPGTRLTVL.